These 4 T cell receptor beta chains were sequenced from one sample in a study of cytomegalovirus exposure and HLA in healthy donors. With 60 Vbeta and 13 Jbeta primers, the PCR was carried out. Libraries were prepared by immunoSEQ multiplex PCR; TCRdb keeps only in-frame clonotypes and omits some of them. The sample consists of roughly 170,000 clones, about four fifths of them appearing once. The sample taken for sequencing was PBMCs. Every receptor here comes from a man over 45 in good health and CMV-seronegative.

The V call is TRBV29-1, the J call TRBJ2-5, with 7 bases lining up with TRBD1. Germline lookup yields CDR1 SQVTM and CDR2 ANQGSEA. CDR3 size: 11 residues. CDR3 amino acids: CRGTAQETQYF. DNA of the CDR3: TGCAGGGGGACAGCCCAAGAGACCCAGTACTTC.

The gene calls are TRBV7-6 and TRBJ2-7, with 7 bases matching TRBD2. V lost 0 bases and J lost 3; bases outside the gene matches: 8. The CDR3 loop spans 16 amino acids. Germline V gene sequence: CDR1 SGHVS, CDR2 FNYEAQ. CDR3 in amino acids: CASSLAASGRIYEQYF. The CDR3, as DNA: TGTGCCAGCAGCTTAGCTGCTAGCGGCCGGATCTACGAGCAGTACTTC.

The genes are TRBV21-1 and TRBJ2-7; the table's D call TRBD2 went unverified against the DNA. TRBV21-1 is classified as a pseudogene. The CDR3 is 15 residues long. As DNA, the CDR3 is TGTGCCAGCAGCAAAGTTGGGACTCTTACCTACGAGCAGTACTTC. Translation gives CASSKVGTLTYEQYF.

This chain joins TRBV7-2 and TRBJ2-3; 7 nucleotides line up with TRBD2. In germline, CDR1 is SGHTA, CDR2 FQGNSA. The CDR3 covers 15 residues. With V trimmed by 3 bases and J by 6 bases, 9 bases remained unmatched. CDR3: CASSFGLVGGDTQYF. DNA for the CDR3: TGTGCCAGCAGCTTTGGACTTGTGGGGGGGGATACGCAGTATTTT.